Below, one T cell receptor (beta chain) is given with its context. This clone has at least ten counts. Its antigen target is currently unknown. The input lacks base qualities; no much larger clone sits a single base away. This entry belongs to a study of shared clonotypes between healthy human individuals (dated by TCRdb to 2020 to 2021). Background for the entire study: A couple of women and a few men aged 18 to 49 years were included in the cohort. Per donor, three plates each were used for CD4 naive and CD4 memory, two for CD8 naive, and one for CD8 memory. Blood TCR repertoires of a handful of healthy adults were deeply sequenced to estimate repertoire size and the extent of clonotype sharing between individuals. To increase sequencing depth and limit assay-specific biases, different laboratories used diverse techniques to prepare libraries and sequence TCR repertoires. Between about 0.8 and 8.9 billion PBMCs per donor were obtained by leukapheresis. What the work shows at the level of the full study, not this receptor alone: Sharing across four donors was observed for approximately 4.6% of naive CD4, around 3.5% of naive CD8, 2% to 2.5% of memory CD4, and roughly 0.4% of memory CD8 clonotypes. Sampling was restricted to blood, and TCR repertoires in tissue are likely to differ from TCR repertoires in blood. Pairwise subsampling indicated that sequencing depth was expected to affect the degree of clonotype sharing among donors. The small number of donors limited the genetic and exposure-history diversity represented. Compared with non-shared clonotypes, clonotypes shared by all four sorted-subset donors had higher generation probabilities. Rarefaction of sorted-subset datasets indicated incomplete sequencing despite the large sequencing depth. Larger estimated clonotype richness was generally found for naive subsets than for memory subsets.

Using the deep immunoSEQ assay, TCR CDR3 regions were amplified from genomic DNA by multiplex PCR. Genomic DNA extracted from each cell subset was distributed evenly over all wells of several immunoSEQ 96-well plates, and each plate served as one replicate. For sorted subsets, roughly 200 ng genomic DNA, equal to 30,000 or so T cell genomes, was loaded into each replicate PCR. The purified libraries were quantified using a Qubit 3.0 fluorometer, sized with a Bioanalyzer 2100, and then quantified again using the KAPA Library Quantification kit. A separate single-read 150-cycle Illumina NextSeq 550 flow cell was used to sequence each immunoSEQ 96-well plate. Per the authors' processing: The immunoSEQ output contained only junctional sequences without quality scores, so filtering could not match that applied to full-length reads. To assign V/J genes and CDR3, sequences were annotated using PyIR, a Python wrapper for IgBLAST v1.9, with IMGT germline references. Reads were removed for weak V/J assignments (E-value above 1e-6), missing CDR3, stop codons, out-of-frame junctions, or ambiguous translated residues. V3J clonotypes were defined as sequences sharing the same inferred V gene, J gene, and CDR3 amino acid sequence. Percentage overlap between repertoires was calculated by dividing the number of shared unique clonotypes by the size of the smaller repertoire. Repertoire richness was assessed with RTK rarefaction, the Chao1 estimator, and Recon v2.1 estimates of unobserved clonotypes. OLGA was used to compute generation probabilities for all TCRbeta clonotypes that the gDNA method yielded from a handful of donors. TCRdb took over this immuneACCESS table, retaining in-frame rearrangements with V and J assigned. Such tables are incomplete; in checked studies, under half of the missing clones stem from an unresolved V gene, and the remainder is unexplained. V and J calls and clone size come straight from that table; D and trimming were deduced from the DNA. The sample includes around 720,000 clones, with approximately 73% observed a single time. In total, the top ten clones hold 1.5% to 2% of the sample.

Healthy HIV-negative adults with no recently reported acute infections or vaccinations were included as donors. Every donor was a Caucasian adult residing in Nashville, Tennessee, USA. CD4+ T cells were enriched through magnetic negative selection, after which naive cells were positively selected on CD45RA and the remaining negative fraction served as the memory subset. Blood was collected by leukapheresis, and PBMCs were isolated by Ficoll-Histopaque density gradient centrifugation and then cryopreserved in liquid nitrogen vapor phase. Purity and quantity of every magnetically sorted T cell population were checked by analytical flow cytometry. Genomic DNA was isolated from each sorted fraction and quantified by UV absorbance on a Nanodrop 2000c. The CDR3 has 14 amino acids, counting the end cysteine and phenylalanine. Of the read, only the CDR3 DNA is kept; its 42 bases are in frame from base 1. Via the germline V gene, CDR1 is SGHVS and CDR2 FNYEAQ. The V end loses 5 bases and the J end loses 4 bases, and a stretch of 14 bases separates them.

The sequence came from a young woman in good health. Sequenced input: memory CD4+ T cells sorted from blood. Explained via the paper, the cell subset or site label denotes: CD45RA-negative fraction. The rearrangement combines TRBV7-6 with TRBJ1-2, with a weak D call of TRBD1 (5 bases match). For the CDR3, the sequence is CASSPPGGAYGYTF. The nucleotide sequence is TGTGCCAGCAGCCCGCCCGGCGGGGCCTATGGCTACACCTTC.